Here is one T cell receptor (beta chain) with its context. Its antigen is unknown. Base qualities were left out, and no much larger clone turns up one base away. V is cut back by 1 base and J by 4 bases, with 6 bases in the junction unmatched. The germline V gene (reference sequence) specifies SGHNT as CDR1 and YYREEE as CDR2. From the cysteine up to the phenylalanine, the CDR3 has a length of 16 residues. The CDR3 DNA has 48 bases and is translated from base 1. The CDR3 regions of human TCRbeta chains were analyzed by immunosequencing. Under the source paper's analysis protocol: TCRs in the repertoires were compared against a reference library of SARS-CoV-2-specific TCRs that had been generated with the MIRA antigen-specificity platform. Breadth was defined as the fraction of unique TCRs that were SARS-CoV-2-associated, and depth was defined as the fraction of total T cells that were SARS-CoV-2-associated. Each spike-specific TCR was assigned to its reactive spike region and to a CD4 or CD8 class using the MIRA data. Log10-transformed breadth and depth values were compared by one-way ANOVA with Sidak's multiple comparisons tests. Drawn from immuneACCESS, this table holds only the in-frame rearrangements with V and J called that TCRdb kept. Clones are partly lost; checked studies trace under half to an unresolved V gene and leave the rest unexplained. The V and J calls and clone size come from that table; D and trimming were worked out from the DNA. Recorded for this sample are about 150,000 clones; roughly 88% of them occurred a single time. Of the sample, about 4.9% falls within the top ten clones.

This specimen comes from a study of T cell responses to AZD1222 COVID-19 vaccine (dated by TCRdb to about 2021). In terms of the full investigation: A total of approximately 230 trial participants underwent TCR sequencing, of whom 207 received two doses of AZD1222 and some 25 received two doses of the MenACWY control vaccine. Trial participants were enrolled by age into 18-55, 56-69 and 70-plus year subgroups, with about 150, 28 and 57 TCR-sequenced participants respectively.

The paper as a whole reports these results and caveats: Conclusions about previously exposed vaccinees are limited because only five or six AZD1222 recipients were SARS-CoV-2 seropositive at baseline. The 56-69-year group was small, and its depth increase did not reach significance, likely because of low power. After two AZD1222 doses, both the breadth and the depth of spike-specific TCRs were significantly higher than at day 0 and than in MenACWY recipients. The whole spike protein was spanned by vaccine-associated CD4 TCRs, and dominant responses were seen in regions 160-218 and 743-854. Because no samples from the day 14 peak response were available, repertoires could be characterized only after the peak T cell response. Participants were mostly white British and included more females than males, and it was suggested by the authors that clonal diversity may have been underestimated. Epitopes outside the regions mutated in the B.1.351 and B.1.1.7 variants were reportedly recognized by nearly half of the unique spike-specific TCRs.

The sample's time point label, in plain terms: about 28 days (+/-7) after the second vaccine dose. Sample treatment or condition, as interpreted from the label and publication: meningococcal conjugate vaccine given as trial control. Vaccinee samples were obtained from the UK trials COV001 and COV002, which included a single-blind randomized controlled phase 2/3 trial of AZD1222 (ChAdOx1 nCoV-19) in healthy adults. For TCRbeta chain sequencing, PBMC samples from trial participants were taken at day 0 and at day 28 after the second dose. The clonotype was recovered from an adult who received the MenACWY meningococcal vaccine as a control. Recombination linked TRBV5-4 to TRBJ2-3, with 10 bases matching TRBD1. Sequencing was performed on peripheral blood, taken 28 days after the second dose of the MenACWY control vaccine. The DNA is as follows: TGTGCCAGCAGCTTGCCCGGGACAGGGGCATCAGATACGCAGTATTTT. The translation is CASSLPGTGASDTQYF.